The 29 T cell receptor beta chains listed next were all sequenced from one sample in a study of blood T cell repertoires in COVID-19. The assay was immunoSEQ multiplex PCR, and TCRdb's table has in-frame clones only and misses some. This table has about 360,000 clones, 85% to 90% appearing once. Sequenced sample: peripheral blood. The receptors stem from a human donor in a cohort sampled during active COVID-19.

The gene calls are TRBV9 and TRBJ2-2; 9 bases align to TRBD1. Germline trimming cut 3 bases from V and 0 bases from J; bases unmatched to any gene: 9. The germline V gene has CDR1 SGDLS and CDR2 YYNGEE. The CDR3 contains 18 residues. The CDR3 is CASSGPGQGMSNTGELFF. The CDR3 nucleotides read TGTGCCAGCAGCGGACCGGGACAGGGAATGTCGAACACCGGGGAGCTGTTTTTT.

Here the CDR3 reads CATSPSSGEETQYF. The DNA of the CDR3 is TGTGCCACCAGTCCCTCTAGCGGGGAAGAGACCCAGTACTTC. The chain carries TRBV24-1 and TRBJ2-5, with 9 bases matching TRBD2. Looked up from germline, CDR1 is KGHDR and CDR2 is SFDVKD. V lost 6 bases to trimming and J lost 3 bases; unmatched junction nucleotides: 4. CDR3 size: 14 residues.

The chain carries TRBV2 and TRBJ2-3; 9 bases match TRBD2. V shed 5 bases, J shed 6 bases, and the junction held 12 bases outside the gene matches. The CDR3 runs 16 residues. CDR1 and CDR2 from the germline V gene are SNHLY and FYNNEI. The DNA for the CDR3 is TGTGCCAGCAGTCGGACGGGGCGGGGGGGCCCGGATACGCAGTATTTT. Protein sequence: CASSRTGRGGPDTQYF.

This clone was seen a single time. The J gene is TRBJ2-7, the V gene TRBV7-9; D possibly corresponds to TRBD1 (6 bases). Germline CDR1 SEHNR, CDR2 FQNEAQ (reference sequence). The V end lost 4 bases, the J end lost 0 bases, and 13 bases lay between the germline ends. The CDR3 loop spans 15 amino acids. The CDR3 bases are TGTGCCAGCAGCTCCCCGACAGGCAACTCCTACGAGCAGTACTTC. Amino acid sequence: CASSSPTGNSYEQYF. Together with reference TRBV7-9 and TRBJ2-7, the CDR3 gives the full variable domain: DTGVSQNPRHKITKRGQNVTFRCDPISEHNRLYWYRQTLGQGPEFLTYFQNEAQLEKSRLLSDRFSAERPKGSFSTLEIQRTEQGDSAMYLCASSSPTGNSYEQYFGPGTRLTVT.

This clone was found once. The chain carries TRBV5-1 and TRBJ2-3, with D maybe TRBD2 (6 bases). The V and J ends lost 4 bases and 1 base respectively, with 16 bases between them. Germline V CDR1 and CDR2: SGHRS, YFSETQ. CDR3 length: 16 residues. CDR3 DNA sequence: TGCGCCAGCAGCCCGGAGGGCAGGAGCGGCACAGATACGCAGTATTTT. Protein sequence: CASSPEGRSGTDTQYF.

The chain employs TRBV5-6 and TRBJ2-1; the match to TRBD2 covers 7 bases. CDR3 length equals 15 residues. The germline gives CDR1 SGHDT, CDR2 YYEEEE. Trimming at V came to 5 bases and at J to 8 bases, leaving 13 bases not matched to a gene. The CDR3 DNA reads TGTGCCAGCAGTTTTGTGGCGGGAGATTTGCATGAGCAGTTCTTC. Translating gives CASSFVAGDLHEQFF. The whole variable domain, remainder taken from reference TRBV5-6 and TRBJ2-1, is DAGVTQSPTHLIKTRGQQVTLRCSPKSGHDTVSWYQQALGQGPQFIFQYYEEEERQRGNFPDRFSGHQFPNYSSELNVNALLLGDSALYLCASSFVAGDLHEQFFGPGTRLTVL.

CDR3 region: CASSEALAGGPETQYF. CDR3 DNA: TGTGCCAGCAGTGAGGCACTAGCGGGGGGGCCAGAGACCCAGTACTTC. The chain joins TRBV2 to TRBJ2-5; 13 bases are shared with TRBD2. V gave up 3 bases and J gave up 4 bases; unmatched junction bases: 5. CDR1 SNHLY and CDR2 FYNNEI come from the germline V gene. The CDR3 runs to 16 residues.

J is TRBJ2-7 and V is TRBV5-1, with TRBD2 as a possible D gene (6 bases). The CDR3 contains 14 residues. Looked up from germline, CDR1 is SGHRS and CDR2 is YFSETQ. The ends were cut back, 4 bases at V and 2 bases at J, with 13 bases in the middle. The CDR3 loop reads CASSTTSETYEQYF. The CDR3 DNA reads TGCGCCAGCAGCACGACTAGTGAGACCTACGAGCAGTACTTC.

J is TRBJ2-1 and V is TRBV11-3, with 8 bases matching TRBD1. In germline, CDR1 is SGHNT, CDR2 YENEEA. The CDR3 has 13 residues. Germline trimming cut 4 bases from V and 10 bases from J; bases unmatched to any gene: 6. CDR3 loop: CASSSNQGAEQFF. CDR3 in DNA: TGTGCCAGCAGCTCCAATCAGGGGGCCGAGCAGTTCTTC.

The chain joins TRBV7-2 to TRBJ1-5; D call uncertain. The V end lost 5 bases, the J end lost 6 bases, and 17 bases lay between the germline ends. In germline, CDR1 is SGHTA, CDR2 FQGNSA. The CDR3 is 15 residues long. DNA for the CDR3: TGTGCCAGCAGCCCTGGGATTGGTCGGGGTCAGCCCCAGCATTTT. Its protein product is CASSPGIGRGQPQHF.

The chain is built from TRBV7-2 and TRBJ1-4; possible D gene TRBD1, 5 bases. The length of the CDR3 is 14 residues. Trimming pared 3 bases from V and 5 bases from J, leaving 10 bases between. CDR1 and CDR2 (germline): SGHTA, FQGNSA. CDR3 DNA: TGTGCCAGCAGCTTGCCGGGACTCAATGAAAAACTGTTTTTT. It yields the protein CASSLPGLNEKLFF.

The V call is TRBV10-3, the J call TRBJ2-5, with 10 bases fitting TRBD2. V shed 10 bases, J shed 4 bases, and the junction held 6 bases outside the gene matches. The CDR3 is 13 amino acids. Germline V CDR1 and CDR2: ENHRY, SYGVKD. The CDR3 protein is CASGTSVSETQYF. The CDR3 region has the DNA TGTGCCAGCGGGACTAGCGTGTCAGAGACCCAGTACTTC.

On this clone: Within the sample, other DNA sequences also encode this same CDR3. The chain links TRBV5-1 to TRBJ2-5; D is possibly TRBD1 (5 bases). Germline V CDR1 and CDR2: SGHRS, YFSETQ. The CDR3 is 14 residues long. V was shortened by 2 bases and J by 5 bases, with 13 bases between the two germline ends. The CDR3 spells CASSLGAGLETQYF. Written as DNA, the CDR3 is TGCGCCAGCAGCTTAGGGGCAGGGTTGGAGACCCAGTACTTC.

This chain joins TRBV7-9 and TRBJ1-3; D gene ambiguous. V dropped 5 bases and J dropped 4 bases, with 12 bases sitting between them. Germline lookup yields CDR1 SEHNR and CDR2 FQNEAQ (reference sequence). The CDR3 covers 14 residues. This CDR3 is CASSQNTPGNTIYF. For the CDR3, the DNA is TGTGCCAGCAGCCAAAACACCCCGGGAAACACCATATATTTT.

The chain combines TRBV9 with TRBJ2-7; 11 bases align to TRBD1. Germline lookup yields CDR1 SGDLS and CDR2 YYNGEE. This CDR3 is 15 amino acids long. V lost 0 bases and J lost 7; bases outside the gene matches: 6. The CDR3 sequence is CASSVDQDRGREQYF. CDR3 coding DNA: TGTGCCAGCAGCGTAGATCAGGACAGGGGGCGTGAGCAGTACTTC.

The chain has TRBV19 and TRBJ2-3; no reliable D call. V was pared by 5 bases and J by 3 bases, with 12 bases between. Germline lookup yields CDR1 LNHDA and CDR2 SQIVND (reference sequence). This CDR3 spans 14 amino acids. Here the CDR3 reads CASSLNLGTDTQYF. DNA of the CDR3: TGTGCCAGTAGTCTTAACCTAGGTACAGATACGCAGTATTTT.

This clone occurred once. The CDR3 nucleotides read TGTGCCAGCAGCCAAGGAGTCGGGACTAGCGGGGGGGCGTATACGCAGTATTTT. This encodes CASSQGVGTSGGAYTQYF. This chain connects TRBV3-1 (or the pseudogene TRBV3-2) to TRBJ2-3; 16 bases are a match to TRBD2. The length of the CDR3 is 18 residues. V lost 1 base to trimming and J lost 7 bases; unmatched junction nucleotides: 8. Germline values: CDR1 LGHDT, CDR2 YNNKEL (reference sequence).

The CDR3 DNA follows: TGTGCCAGTAGTATCCCTGAGGGGGAGCTGTTTTTT. Its protein is CASSIPEGELFF. The chain links TRBV19 to TRBJ2-2; no reliable D call. The length of the CDR3 is 12 residues. Germline-derived CDR1 and CDR2 are LNHDA and SQIVND (reference sequence). V gave up 3 bases and J gave up 8 bases, with 7 bases separating them. Based on the CDR3 plus reference TRBV19 and TRBJ2-2, the full variable domain is DGGITQSPKYLFRKEGQNVTLSCEQNLNHDAMYWYRQDPGQGLRLIYYSQIVNDFQKGDIAEGYSVSREKKESFPLTVTSAQKNPTAFYLCASSIPEGELFFGEGSRLTVL.

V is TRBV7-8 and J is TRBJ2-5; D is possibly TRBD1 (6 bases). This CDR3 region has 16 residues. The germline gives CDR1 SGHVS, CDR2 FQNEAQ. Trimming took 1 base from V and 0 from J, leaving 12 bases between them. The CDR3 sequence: CASSLEGDPYQETQYF. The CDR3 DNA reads TGTGCCAGCAGCTTAGAGGGGGATCCGTACCAAGAGACCCAGTACTTC.

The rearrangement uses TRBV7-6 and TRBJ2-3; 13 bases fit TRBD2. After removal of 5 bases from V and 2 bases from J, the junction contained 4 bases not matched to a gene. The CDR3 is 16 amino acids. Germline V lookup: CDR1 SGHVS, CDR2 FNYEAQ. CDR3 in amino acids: CASSELAGGFTDTQYF. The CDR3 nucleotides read TGTGCCAGCAGCGAACTAGCGGGGGGGTTCACAGATACGCAGTATTTT. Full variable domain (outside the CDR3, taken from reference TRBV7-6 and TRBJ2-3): GAGVSQSPRYKVTKRGQDVALRCDPISGHVSLYWYRQALGQGPEFLTYFNYEAQQDKSGLPNDRFSAERPEGSISTLTIQRTEQRDSAMYRCASSELAGGFTDTQYFGPGTRLTVL.

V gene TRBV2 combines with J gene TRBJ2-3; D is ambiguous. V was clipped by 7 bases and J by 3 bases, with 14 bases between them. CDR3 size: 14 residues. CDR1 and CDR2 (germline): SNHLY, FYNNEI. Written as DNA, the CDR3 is TGTGCCAGCAAGCCGGGTTACCGAACAGATACGCAGTATTTT. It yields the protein CASKPGYRTDTQYF.

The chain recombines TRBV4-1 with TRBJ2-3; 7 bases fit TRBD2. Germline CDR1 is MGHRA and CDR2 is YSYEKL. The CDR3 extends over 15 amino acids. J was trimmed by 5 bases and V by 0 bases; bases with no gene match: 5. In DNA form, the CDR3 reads TGCGCCAGCAGCCAAGATGGCCGGGAGGTAGATACGCAGTATTTT. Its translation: CASSQDGREVDTQYF.

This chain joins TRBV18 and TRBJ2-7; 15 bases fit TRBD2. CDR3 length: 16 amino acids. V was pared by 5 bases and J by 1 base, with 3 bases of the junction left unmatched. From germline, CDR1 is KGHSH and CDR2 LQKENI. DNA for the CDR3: TGTGCCAGCTCATCGGGACTAGCGGGAGGTTCCTACGAGCAGTACTTC. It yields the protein CASSSGLAGGSYEQYF. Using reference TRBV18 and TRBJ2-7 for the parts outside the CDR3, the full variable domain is NAGVMQNPRHLVRRRGQEARLRCSPMKGHSHVYWYRQLPEEGLKFMVYLQKENIIDESGMPKERFSAEFPKEGPSILRIQQVVRGDSAAYFCASSSGLAGGSYEQYFGPGTRLTVT.

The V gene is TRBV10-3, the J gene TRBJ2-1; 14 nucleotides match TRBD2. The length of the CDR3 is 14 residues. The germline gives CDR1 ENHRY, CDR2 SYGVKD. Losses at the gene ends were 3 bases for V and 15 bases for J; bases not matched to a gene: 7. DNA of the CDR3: TGTGCCATCAGTGATGGGACTAGCGGGAGAAGAGCGTTCTTC. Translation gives CAISDGTSGRRAFF.

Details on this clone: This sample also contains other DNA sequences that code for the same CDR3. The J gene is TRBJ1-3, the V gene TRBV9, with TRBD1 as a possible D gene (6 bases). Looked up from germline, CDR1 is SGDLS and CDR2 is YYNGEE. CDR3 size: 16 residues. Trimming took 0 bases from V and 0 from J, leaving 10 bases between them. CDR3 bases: TGTGCCAGCAGCGTAGACGGACAGAGCTCTGGAAACACCATATATTTT. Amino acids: CASSVDGQSSGNTIYF.

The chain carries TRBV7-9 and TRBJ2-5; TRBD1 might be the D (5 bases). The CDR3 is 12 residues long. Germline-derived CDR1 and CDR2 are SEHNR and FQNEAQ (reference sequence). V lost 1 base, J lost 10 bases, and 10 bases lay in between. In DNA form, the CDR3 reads TGTGCCAGCAGCTTAGAAGGGGTGGGCCAGTACTTC. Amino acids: CASSLEGVGQYF.

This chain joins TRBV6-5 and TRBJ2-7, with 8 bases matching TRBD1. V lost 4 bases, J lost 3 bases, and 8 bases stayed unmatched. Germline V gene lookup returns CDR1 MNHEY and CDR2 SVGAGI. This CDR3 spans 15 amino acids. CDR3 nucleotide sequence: TGTGCCAGCAGTTGGACGCAGGGGGCTATCTACGAGCAGTACTTC. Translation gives CASSWTQGAIYEQYF.

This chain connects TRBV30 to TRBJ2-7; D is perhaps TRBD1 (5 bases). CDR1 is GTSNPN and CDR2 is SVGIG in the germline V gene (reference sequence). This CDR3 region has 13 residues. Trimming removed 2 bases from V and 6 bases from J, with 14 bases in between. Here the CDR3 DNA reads TGTGCCTGGAGTCAGGCAGGGAAGAGCGAGCAGTACTTC. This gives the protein CAWSQAGKSEQYF.

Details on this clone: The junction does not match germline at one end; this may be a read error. CDR3 DNA sequence: TGTGCCAGCACTGAAGGGGACAGGGCGCACATTCAGTACTTC. This codes for CASTEGDRAHIQYF. This chain joins TRBV2 and TRBJ2-4; TRBD1 matches at 9 bases. This CDR3 contains 14 residues. CDR1 and CDR2 (germline): SNHLY, FYNNEI.